The 26 T cell receptor beta chains presented below share a single source sample, sequenced in a study of beta chain features in type 1 diabetes. The study, taken as a whole, reports: Moderate but significant shortening of TCRB CDR3s was recorded in all four CD4+ subsets from Type 1 diabetes patients.

These receptors' antigens are unknown. Every bit of the isolated RNA underwent reverse transcription, so sequencing read expressed TCRB transcripts. Produced via immunoSEQ multiplex PCR; TCRdb's table is partial and in-frame only. The table has about 360,000 clones, roughly 13% seen once. The sequencing input was naive CD4+ T cells from blood. The source of these receptors is a woman aged 18-29 years with type 1 diabetes.

The V and J genes are TRBV29-1 and TRBJ1-2; D perhaps matches TRBD1 (5 bases). V gave up 6 bases and J gave up 4 bases, with 12 bases separating them. CDR1 SQVTM and CDR2 ANQGSEA come from the germline V gene. The CDR3 loop spans 12 amino acids. CDR3 region: CSVGVNTYGYTF. DNA for the CDR3: TGCAGCGTAGGGGTGAATACCTATGGCTACACCTTC.

This clone was counted a few times. The V call is TRBV5-8, the J call TRBJ1-2; D is unresolved. Trimming removed 0 bases from V and 7 bases from J, with 7 bases in between. Germline CDR1 and CDR2: SGHTS and YDEGEE. The CDR3 has 12 amino acids. CDR3 bases: TGTGCCAGCAGCTTGGCGGTCCGTGGCTACACCTTC. It encodes CASSLAVRGYTF.

This clone was counted a few times. The genes are TRBV29-1 and TRBJ1-2; no firm D call. Trimming shortened V by 4 bases and J by 6 bases, and 15 bases separated the two germline ends. CDR1 and CDR2 from the germline V gene are SQVTM and ANQGSEA. The CDR3 is made up of 13 amino acids. CDR3 nucleotide sequence: TGCAGCGTTGCGGGCCGACTGAGGGATGGCTACACCTTC. Residues: CSVAGRLRDGYTF.

This clone was picked up a small number of times. This chain connects TRBV7-9 to TRBJ2-4, with D hard to call. This CDR3 has 13 residues. The ends were cut back, 6 bases at V and 11 bases at J, with 17 bases in the middle. Germline-derived CDR1 and CDR2 are SEHNR and FQNEAQ (reference sequence). CDR3 loop: CASSPIDSVLQYF. The CDR3 DNA reads as TGTGCCAGCAGTCCAATCGACTCGGTGCTTCAGTACTTC.

The rearrangement uses TRBV7-9 and TRBJ1-2, with 10 bases fitting TRBD1. The CDR3 extends over 15 amino acids. Germline CDR1 is SEHNR and CDR2 is FQNEAQ (reference sequence). V was clipped by 4 bases and J by 4 bases; unmatched bases: 6. CDR3 sequence: CASSSRDRGFYGYTF. CDR3 nucleotides: TGTGCCAGCAGCTCCCGGGACAGGGGTTTCTATGGCTACACCTTC. The whole variable domain, filled in from reference TRBV7-9 and TRBJ1-2, reads DTGVSQNPRHKITKRGQNVTFRCDPISEHNRLYWYRQTLGQGPEFLTYFQNEAQLEKSRLLSDRFSAERPKGSFSTLEIQRTEQGDSAMYLCASSSRDRGFYGYTFGSGTRLTVV.

This clone was counted a few times. The chain couples TRBV18 to TRBJ1-2; 9 nucleotides line up with TRBD1. In germline, CDR1 is KGHSH, CDR2 LQKENI. This CDR3 has 15 amino acids. V lost 3 bases, J lost 0 bases, and 2 bases stayed unmatched. In DNA, the CDR3 is TGTGCCAGCTCACCGGACAGGGGTTCTAACTATGGCTACACCTTC. This codes for CASSPDRGSNYGYTF.

The rearrangement links TRBV28 to TRBJ1-5; perhaps TRBD1 as D (5 bases). Germline V CDR1 and CDR2: MDHEN, SYDVKM. V shed 7 bases and J shed 12 bases, with 16 bases lying between them. This CDR3 has 12 amino acids. The CDR3 loop reads CASTADRLLQHF. The CDR3, as DNA: TGTGCCAGCACCGCTGACAGATTACTCCAGCATTTT.

CDR3 sequence: CASRRGTSGYEQYF. Written as DNA, the CDR3 is TGTGCCAGCAGAAGGGGGACTAGCGGCTACGAGCAGTACTTC. This sequence joins TRBV28 and TRBJ2-7; 11 bases match TRBD2. V was clipped by 6 bases and J by 3 bases; unmatched bases: 4. CDR3 length: 14 residues. From germline, CDR1 is MDHEN and CDR2 SYDVKM.

The chain recombines TRBV4-2 with TRBJ1-1; 12 bases align to TRBD1. V shed 0 bases, J shed 11 bases, and the junction held 7 bases outside the gene matches. Germline V gene data show CDR1 as LGHNA and CDR2 as YNFKEQ. CDR3 size: 15 residues. The CDR3: CASSQEGTGGQRAFF. The CDR3 DNA is TGTGCCAGCAGCCAAGAAGGGACAGGGGGCCAGCGGGCTTTCTTT.

The rearrangement uses TRBV7-2 and TRBJ2-1, with D possibly matching TRBD2 (5 bases). CDR1 and CDR2 from the germline V gene are SGHTA and FQGNSA. Trimming took off 5 bases at V and 3 bases at J, with 11 bases between the two ends. The CDR3 loop spans 14 amino acids. The CDR3 is CASSPRTVYNEQFF. As DNA, the CDR3 is TGTGCCAGCAGCCCCAGGACTGTCTACAATGAGCAGTTCTTC.

A few counts support this clone. The rearrangement links TRBV25-1 to TRBJ1-2, with D tentatively TRBD1 (6 bases). Germline CDR1 is MGHDK and CDR2 is SYGVNS. V gave up 6 bases and J gave up 8 bases, with 16 bases separating them. CDR3 length equals 13 residues. The DNA for the CDR3 is TGTGCCAGCAGCCAAATGGGGGCCGACGGCTACACCTTC. It specifies CASSQMGADGYTF.

A few counts support this clone. The chain combines TRBV5-6 with TRBJ2-3; 7 bases agree with TRBD2. The J segment lost 1 base and the V segment lost 4 bases, leaving 9 bases of the junction unmatched. The CDR3 runs 16 residues. In germline, CDR1 is SGHDT, CDR2 YYEEEE. The chain's CDR3 is CASSPHVAGRTDTQYF. CDR3 sequence (DNA): TGTGCCAGCAGCCCTCATGTAGCGGGCCGCACAGATACGCAGTATTTT.

This clone was observed a handful of times. The chain joins TRBV4-3 to TRBJ2-5; weak D call: TRBD1 (6 bases). V gave up 3 bases and J gave up 6 bases, with 17 bases separating them. The CDR3 totals 15 residues. The germline gives CDR1 LGHNA, CDR2 YSLEER. The CDR3 nucleotides are TGCGCCAGCAGCCAGGAAACGCACAGGGAACAGACCCAGTACTTC. It is translated as CASSQETHREQTQYF.

The V gene is TRBV9, the J gene TRBJ1-2; 7 bases are a match to TRBD1. CDR1 is SGDLS, CDR2 YYNGEE, per germline. The CDR3 runs to 13 residues. V lost 2 bases and J lost 7; bases outside the gene matches: 5. The CDR3 DNA reads as TGTGCCAGCAGCGTGGAGCCAGGGGGTGGCTACACCTTC. Protein: CASSVEPGGGYTF.

The genes are TRBV9 and TRBJ2-1, with 9 bases fitting TRBD2. V dropped 2 bases and J dropped 5; count of bases not matched to a gene: 2. This CDR3 has 14 amino acids. Germline CDR1 SGDLS, CDR2 YYNGEE. This CDR3 reads CASSVTSGDNEQFF. For the CDR3, the DNA is TGTGCCAGCAGCGTGACTAGCGGTGACAATGAGCAGTTCTTC.

This clone was seen more than once but under ten times. This chain links TRBV5-4 with TRBJ2-7, with 7 bases that match TRBD2. CDR1 is SGHNT, CDR2 YYREEE, per germline (reference sequence). This CDR3 is 15 amino acids long. With V trimmed by 0 bases and J by 3 bases, 6 bases remained unmatched. The chain's CDR3 is CASSLDPGGRYEQYF. The CDR3 nucleotides are TGTGCCAGCAGCTTGGACCCGGGGGGACGCTACGAGCAGTACTTC.

The table lists this clone with a few counts. The chain uses TRBV6-1 and TRBJ2-7; D not resolved. CDR1 and CDR2 (germline): MNHNS, SASEGT. V lost 8 bases and J lost 3, with 14 bases in between. This CDR3 contains 13 residues. DNA of the CDR3: TGTGCCAGCTCTACTACTACCTACTACGAGCAGTACTTC. This encodes CASSTTTYYEQYF.

V gene TRBV28 combines with J gene TRBJ1-2; D possibly corresponds to TRBD1 (6 bases). This CDR3 is built from 15 residues. Per germline, CDR1 MDHEN and CDR2 SYDVKM. Trimming removed 7 bases from V and 6 bases from J, with 21 bases in between. CDR3 sequence: CASTSFGGGLDGYTF. The CDR3 nucleotides read TGTGCCAGCACCTCATTTGGGGGCGGTTTGGATGGCTACACCTTC.

This clone was picked up a small number of times. The chain combines TRBV7-9 with TRBJ1-5; no definite D call. Deletions cut 0 bases from V and 6 bases from J, with 9 bases between. CDR1 is SEHNR, CDR2 FQNEAQ, per germline (reference sequence). The CDR3 is 14 residues long. The CDR3 bases are TGTGCCAGCAGCTTAGCCTCAGGACTTCAGCCCCAGCATTTT. Translated: CASSLASGLQPQHF.

This clone was picked up a small number of times. The V and J genes are TRBV7-9 and TRBJ1-5, with 7 bases aligning to TRBD1. V lost 6 bases to trimming and J lost 3 bases; unmatched junction nucleotides: 2. Germline V gene sequence: CDR1 SEHNR, CDR2 FQNEAQ (reference sequence). This CDR3 spans 13 amino acids. The CDR3 sequence is CASREGANQPQHF. CDR3 nucleotide sequence: TGTGCCAGCAGGGAGGGGGCCAATCAGCCCCAGCATTTT.

This clone was observed a few times. This chain connects TRBV28 to TRBJ2-7; TRBD1 agrees at 8 bases. There are 14 residues in the CDR3. J was trimmed by 4 bases and V by 5 bases; bases with no gene match: 7. Germline CDR1 is MDHEN and CDR2 is SYDVKM. The CDR3 nucleotides read TGTGCCAGCAGTGGGGGGACAGGAGGATACGAGCAGTACTTC. As protein: CASSGGTGGYEQYF.

This clone was seen just once. The chain combines TRBV5-4 with TRBJ2-7, with TRBD2 matching over 8 bases. The germline V gene has CDR1 SGHNT and CDR2 YYREEE (reference sequence). Trimming at V came to 0 bases and at J to 1 base, leaving 3 bases not matched to a gene. The CDR3 runs to 15 residues. The CDR3 DNA follows: TGTGCCAGCAGCTTGGGGCTAGCGGGTTCCTACGAGCAGTACTTC. Amino acids: CASSLGLAGSYEQYF.

This clone was detected a few times. The chain joins TRBV7-9 to TRBJ2-1; D perhaps matches TRBD2 (6 bases). V lost 6 bases and J lost 8, with 23 bases in between. Germline V lookup: CDR1 SEHNR, CDR2 FQNEAQ (reference sequence). This CDR3 region has 16 residues. The CDR3 nucleotides read TGTGCCAGCAGAGATGACCTAGCGAGGTTCGGCGATGAGCAGTTCTTC. The encoded protein is CASRDDLARFGDEQFF.

The genes are TRBV6-5 and TRBJ1-1; perhaps TRBD1 as D (5 bases). V was cut by 6 bases and J by 6 bases, with 17 bases left in between. This CDR3 is 14 amino acids long. Germline V gene data show CDR1 as MNHEY and CDR2 as SVGAGI. The CDR3 DNA follows: TGTGCCAGCAGACCCCAGGGCGGGAGAGCTGAAGCTTTCTTT. It codes for CASRPQGGRAEAFF.

This clone showed up just a few times. This sequence joins TRBV27 and TRBJ1-2; 10 nucleotides match TRBD1. This CDR3 has 17 amino acids. CDR1 and CDR2 (germline): MNHEY, SMNVEV (reference sequence). V dropped 3 bases and J dropped 3; count of bases not matched to a gene: 10. Here the CDR3 DNA reads TGTGCCAGCAGTTTGTCCTCCGGGACAGGGGCTTACTATGGCTACACCTTC. Protein sequence: CASSLSSGTGAYYGYTF.

As DNA, the CDR3 is TGTGCCAGCTCACCTGGAGGAGGGGTCGATGAGCAGTTCTTC. Amino acids: CASSPGGGVDEQFF. The chain employs TRBV18 and TRBJ2-1, with D maybe TRBD2 (6 bases). This CDR3 is built from 14 residues. V was shortened by 3 bases and J by 8 bases, with 14 bases between the two germline ends. Looked up from germline, CDR1 is KGHSH and CDR2 is LQKENI.